The subject of this entry is one TCR beta chain. Its antigen is currently unknown. These data belong to a study of T cell responses to AZD1222 COVID-19 vaccine. Study outcomes and limitations: Vaccine-related CD4 TCRs covered spike, predominating at 160-218 and 743-854.

This CDR3 spans 13 amino acids. The germline CDR1 and CDR2 sequences are MNHEY and SVGAGI. Trimming removed 7 bases from V and 0 bases from J, with 10 bases in between. Produced via immunoSEQ multiplex PCR; TCRdb's table is partial and in-frame only. The repertoire holds roughly 28,000 clones, with over 90% as singletons. Source: peripheral blood, taken on day 0 of AZD1222 vaccination. The TCR sequence derives from an adult in good health. The rearrangement joins TRBV6-5 to TRBJ2-7; weak D call: TRBD2 (5 bases). This chain's CDR3 is CASMVGSSYEQYF. The CDR3 DNA reads TGTGCCAGCATGGTGGGGAGCTCCTACGAGCAGTACTTC.